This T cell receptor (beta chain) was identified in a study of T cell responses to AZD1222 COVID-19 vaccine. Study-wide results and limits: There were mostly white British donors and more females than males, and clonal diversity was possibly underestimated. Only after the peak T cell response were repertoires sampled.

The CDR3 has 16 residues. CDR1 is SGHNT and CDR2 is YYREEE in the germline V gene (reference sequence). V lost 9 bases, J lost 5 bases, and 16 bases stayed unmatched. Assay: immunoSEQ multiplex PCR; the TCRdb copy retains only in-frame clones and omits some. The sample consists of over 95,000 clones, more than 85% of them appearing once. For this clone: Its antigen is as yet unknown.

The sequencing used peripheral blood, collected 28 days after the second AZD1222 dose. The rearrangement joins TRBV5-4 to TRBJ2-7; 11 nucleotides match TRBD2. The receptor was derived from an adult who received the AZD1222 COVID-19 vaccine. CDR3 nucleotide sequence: TGTGCCACAAGAGCGGGACTAGCGGAGGGGGTGAACGAGCAGTACTTC. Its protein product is CATRAGLAEGVNEQYF.